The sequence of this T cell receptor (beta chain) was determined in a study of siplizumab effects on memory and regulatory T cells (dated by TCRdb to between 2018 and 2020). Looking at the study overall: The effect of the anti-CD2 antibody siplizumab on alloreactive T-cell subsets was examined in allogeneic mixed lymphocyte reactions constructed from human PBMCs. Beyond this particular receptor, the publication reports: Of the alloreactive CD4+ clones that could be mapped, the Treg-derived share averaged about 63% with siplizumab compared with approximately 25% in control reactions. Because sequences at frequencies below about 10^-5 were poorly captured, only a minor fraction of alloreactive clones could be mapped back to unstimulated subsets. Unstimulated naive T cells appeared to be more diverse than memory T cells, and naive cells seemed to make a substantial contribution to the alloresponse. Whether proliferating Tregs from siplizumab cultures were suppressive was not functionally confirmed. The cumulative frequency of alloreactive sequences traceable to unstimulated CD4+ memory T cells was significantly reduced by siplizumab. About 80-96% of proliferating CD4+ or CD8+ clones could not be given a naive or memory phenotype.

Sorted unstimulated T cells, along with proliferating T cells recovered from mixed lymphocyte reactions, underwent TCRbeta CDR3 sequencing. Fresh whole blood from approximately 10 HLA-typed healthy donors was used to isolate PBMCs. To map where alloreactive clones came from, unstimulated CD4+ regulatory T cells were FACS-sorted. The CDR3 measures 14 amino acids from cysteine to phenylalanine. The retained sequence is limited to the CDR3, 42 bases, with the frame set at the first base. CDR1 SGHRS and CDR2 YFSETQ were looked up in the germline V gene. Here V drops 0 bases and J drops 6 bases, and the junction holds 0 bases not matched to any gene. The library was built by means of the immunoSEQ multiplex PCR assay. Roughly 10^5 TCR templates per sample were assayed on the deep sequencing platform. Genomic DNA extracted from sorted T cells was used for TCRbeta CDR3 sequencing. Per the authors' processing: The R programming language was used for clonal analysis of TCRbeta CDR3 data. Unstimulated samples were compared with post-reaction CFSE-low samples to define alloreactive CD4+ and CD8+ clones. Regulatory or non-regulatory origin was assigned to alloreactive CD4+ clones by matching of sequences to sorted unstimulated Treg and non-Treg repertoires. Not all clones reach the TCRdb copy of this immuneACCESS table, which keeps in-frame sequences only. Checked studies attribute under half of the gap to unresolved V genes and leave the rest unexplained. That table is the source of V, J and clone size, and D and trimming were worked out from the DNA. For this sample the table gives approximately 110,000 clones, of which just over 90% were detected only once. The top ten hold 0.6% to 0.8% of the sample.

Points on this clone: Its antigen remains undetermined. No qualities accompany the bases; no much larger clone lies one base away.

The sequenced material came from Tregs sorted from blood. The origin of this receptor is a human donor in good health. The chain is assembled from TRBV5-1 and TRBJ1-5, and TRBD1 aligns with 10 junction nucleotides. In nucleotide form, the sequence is TGCGCCAGCAGCTTGGGACAGGGGGCTCAGCCCCAGCATTTT. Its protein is CASSLGQGAQPQHF.